The 21 T cell receptor beta chains below come from one sample, sequenced in a study of blood T cell repertoires in COVID-19. This table comes from immunoSEQ multiplex PCR, and its TCRdb copy is limited to in-frame clones, with some not included. The table records 130,000 or so clones, 84% of them present only once. The sequencing input was PBMCs or T cells enriched from blood (not recorded which). Receptors were obtained from a middle-aged man with acute COVID-19.

This clone appeared a single time. This chain's CDR3 is CASNKGVTTYEQYF. The CDR3 DNA reads TGTGCCAGCAATAAGGGGGTAACCACCTACGAGCAGTACTTC. The chain has TRBV6-5 and TRBJ2-7, with D possibly matching TRBD1 (6 bases). The V gene's germline CDR1 is MNHEY and CDR2 SVGAGI. The ends were cut back, 7 bases at V and 2 bases at J, with 15 bases in the middle. The CDR3 loop spans 14 amino acids.

This clone was detected only once. J is TRBJ2-3 and V is TRBV11-2, with TRBD2 matching 13 bases. Germline V gene data show CDR1 as SGHAT and CDR2 as FQNNGV. This CDR3 has 16 residues. V shed 5 bases and J 4 bases; nucleotides not matched to a gene: 6. The CDR3 DNA sequence: TGTGCCAGCAGCCCGGAAGGGACTAGCGGGGCAGATACGCAGTATTTT. Protein: CASSPEGTSGADTQYF.

The genes are TRBV10-3 and TRBJ2-7; TRBD1 aligns across 7 bases. The germline V gene encodes CDR1 ENHRY and CDR2 SYGVKD. This CDR3 has 14 residues. The junction had 5 bases not matched to a gene; V was cut back by 3 bases and J by 3 bases. CDR3: CAISEQGSHYEQYF. In nucleotides, the CDR3 is TGTGCCATCAGTGAACAGGGGAGTCACTACGAGCAGTACTTC.

This clone was seen a handful of times. This chain connects TRBV9 to TRBJ2-3, with D possibly TRBD2 on 6 matching bases. The CDR3 is 15 residues long. The ends were cut back, 0 bases at V and 4 bases at J, with 12 bases in the middle. CDR1 and CDR2 from the germline V gene are SGDLS and YYNGEE. CDR3 amino acids: CASSVAEGGADTQYF. The CDR3 DNA sequence: TGTGCCAGCAGCGTAGCCGAGGGAGGAGCAGATACGCAGTATTTT.

The chain is built from TRBV11-2 and TRBJ1-1; no definite D call. This CDR3 is built from 14 residues. Looked up from germline, CDR1 is SGHAT and CDR2 is FQNNGV. Trimming cost V 1 base and J 2 bases, with 8 bases left between them. The CDR3 loop reads CASSLAGRNTEAFF. The DNA for the CDR3 is TGTGCCAGCAGCTTAGCGGGGAGAAACACTGAAGCTTTCTTT.

The gene calls are TRBV16 and TRBJ1-3, with TRBD1 as a possible D gene (5 bases). There are 17 residues in the CDR3. V lost 0 bases and J 3 bases, leaving 15 bases between the germline ends. From germline, CDR1 is KGHSY and CDR2 FQNENV. The CDR3 DNA reads as TGTGCCAGCAGCCAATCCCACCCAGGGTCTGGTGGAAACACCATATATTTT. Encoded protein: CASSQSHPGSGGNTIYF.

This clone has only one observation. The V and J genes are TRBV14 and TRBJ2-3, with D possibly being TRBD1 (5 bases). Germline V gene data show CDR1 as SGHDN and CDR2 as FVKESK. The V and J ends lost 3 bases and 5 bases respectively, with 9 bases between them. The CDR3 contains 13 residues. CDR3: CASSQGQGDTQYF. The DNA for the CDR3 is TGTGCCAGCAGCCAGGGTCAGGGAGATACGCAGTATTTT.

The chain employs TRBV7-9 and TRBJ1-2; D is undetermined. The length of the CDR3 is 14 residues. Trimming took 0 bases from V and 6 from J, leaving 11 bases between them. Germline CDR1 is SEHNR and CDR2 is FQNEAQ (reference sequence). CDR3 in DNA: TGTGCCAGCAGCTTAGCGGCAGGTATGGATGGCTACACCTTC. This translates into CASSLAAGMDGYTF.

The table lists this clone with a count of one. This chain connects TRBV23-1 to TRBJ2-1, with TRBD2 matching 15 bases. TRBV23-1 is annotated as an ORF whose role is uncertain. This CDR3 region has 20 residues. J lost 8 bases, V lost 6 bases, and 20 bases had no gene match. Here the CDR3 reads CASSPSGTSGRKKVVDEQFF. CDR3 nucleotides: TGCGCCAGCAGCCCGTCCGGGACTAGCGGGAGGAAAAAGGTAGTAGATGAGCAGTTCTTC.

This chain's CDR3 is CASSKGVRGGPSPEIDTQYF. Written as DNA, the CDR3 is TGTGCCAGCAGCAAAGGCGTAAGGGGGGGGCCTTCCCCAGAGATAGATACGCAGTATTTT. This chain links TRBV21-1 with TRBJ2-3; TRBD2, the D gene given by the table, was not confirmed from the DNA. TRBV21-1 is tagged as a pseudogene. The length of the CDR3 is 20 residues.

CDR3 sequence: CAINGGGTNSPLHF. The DNA of the CDR3 is TGTGCCATCAATGGGGGAGGTACGAATTCACCCCTCCACTTT. The V call is TRBV6-4, the J call TRBJ1-6; tentative D call: TRBD1 (5 bases). V was cut by 10 bases and J by 7 bases, with 17 bases left in between. Per the germline V gene, CDR1 is MRHNA and CDR2 is SNTAGT. The CDR3 has 14 amino acids.

The V and J genes are TRBV28 and TRBJ1-1; 7 nucleotides line up with TRBD1. The CDR3 contains 13 residues. Germline V gene lookup returns CDR1 MDHEN and CDR2 SYDVKM. Trimming removed 10 bases from V and 4 bases from J; junction bases left unmatched: 9. This CDR3 is CATTVYRGTEAFF. As DNA, the CDR3 is TGTGCCACCACGGTCTACAGGGGCACTGAAGCTTTCTTT.

The chain uses TRBV24-1 and TRBJ2-1, with D maybe TRBD2 (6 bases). CDR1 and CDR2 from the germline V gene are KGHDR and SFDVKD. Trimming pared 4 bases from V and 10 bases from J, leaving 7 bases between. CDR3 length: 11 residues. The CDR3 sequence is CATSESGEQFF. Here the CDR3 DNA reads TGTGCCACCAGTGAAAGCGGGGAGCAGTTCTTC.

This clone was observed a handful of times. The V gene is TRBV25-1, the J gene TRBJ1-2; a possible D gene is TRBD1 (6 bases). The CDR3 contains 16 residues. Trimming left V 5 bases short and J 1 base short, with 17 bases between. Germline values: CDR1 MGHDK, CDR2 SYGVNS. The CDR3 DNA reads TGTGCCAGCAGTCAAACAGGGACTATACTTAACTATGGCTACACCTTC. Translated: CASSQTGTILNYGYTF.

This clone is a singleton in its sample. This chain connects TRBV2 to TRBJ2-7, with 15 positions matching TRBD2. The CDR3 extends over 15 amino acids. J gave up 4 bases and V 7 bases, and 5 bases lay outside the gene matches. Germline CDR1 SNHLY, CDR2 FYNNEI. Here the CDR3 DNA reads TGTGCCAGCACCCGCGGGACTAGCGGGGGGTACGAGCAGTACTTC. Protein product: CASTRGTSGGYEQYF.

The chain combines TRBV3-1 (or the pseudogene TRBV3-2) with TRBJ2-1; TRBD1 matches at 7 bases. V dropped 0 bases and J dropped 0; count of bases not matched to a gene: 11. Per the germline V gene, CDR1 is LGHDT and CDR2 is YNNKEL (reference sequence). CDR3 length: 19 residues. This CDR3 is CASSQEGRRGPSSYNEQFF. CDR3 bases: TGTGCCAGCAGCCAAGAGGGGCGAAGGGGGCCAAGCTCCTACAATGAGCAGTTCTTC.

This rearrangement joins TRBV11-2 to TRBJ2-2; a possible D gene is TRBD2 (5 bases). The CDR3 has 13 amino acids. Germline V gene sequence: CDR1 SGHAT, CDR2 FQNNGV. V lost 8 bases to trimming and J lost 4 bases, with 11 bases between them. The CDR3 loop is CASEGLGTGELFF. CDR3 nucleotides: TGTGCCAGCGAGGGCTTGGGCACCGGGGAGCTGTTTTTT.

The chain has TRBV18 and TRBJ2-5; 8 positions match TRBD1. Germline V gene data show CDR1 as KGHSH and CDR2 as LQKENI. V lost 5 bases to trimming and J lost 4 bases; unmatched junction nucleotides: 6. The CDR3 contains 14 residues. CDR3 loop: CASSFRTGRETQYF. CDR3 bases: TGTGCCAGCTCATTCCGGACAGGGAGAGAGACCCAGTACTTC.

The chain employs TRBV12-3 or TRBV12-4 and TRBJ1-5; D not resolved. This CDR3 contains 13 residues. Between the trimmed V and J ends, which lost 0 bases and 5 bases, there was a span of 5 bases. The CDR3 here is CASSLASDQPQHF. The DNA of the CDR3 is TGTGCCAGCAGTTTAGCGTCCGATCAGCCCCAGCATTTT.

The V gene is TRBV18, the J gene TRBJ2-7; 16 nucleotides align to TRBD2. This CDR3 is built from 18 residues. Germline V CDR1 and CDR2: KGHSH, LQKENI. The trim removed 3 bases at V and 7 bases at J, leaving 12 bases unmatched. CDR3 protein: CASSPPGLAGGPNKEQYF. In nucleotides, the CDR3 is TGTGCCAGCTCACCGCCGGGACTAGCGGGAGGGCCCAATAAGGAGCAGTACTTC.

This clone was recorded only once. J is TRBJ2-5 and V is TRBV19; D call uncertain. This CDR3 has 13 amino acids. Trimming shortened V by 7 bases and J by 0 bases, and 9 bases separated the two germline ends. CDR1 is LNHDA, CDR2 SQIVND, per germline (reference sequence). CDR3 in DNA: TGTGCCAGTACGACGAGGCACCAAGAGACCCAGTACTTC. Encoded protein: CASTTRHQETQYF.